The clone carrying this T cell receptor (beta chain) was seen a handful of times. This sample was taken from a study of blood T cell repertoires in COVID-19. Background on the study: The United States, Italy and Spain provided the acute and convalescent COVID-19 samples. Nucleic acid was either cDNA or gDNA, and it came from T cells, B-cell-depleted T cells, or PBMCs.

Unmatched junction bases numbered 13, after V lost 6 bases and J lost 5 bases. CDR1 and CDR2 from the germline V gene are MNHNY and SVGAGI (reference sequence). The CDR3 is 16 amino acids. Source study methods: Scientists estimated how many nucleated cells there were by amplifying reference gene primers. Generated by immunoSEQ multiplex PCR, the TCRdb table keeps only in-frame clones and is missing some. The V and J calls and clone size are taken from that table; D and trimming were inferred from the DNA. The table shows about 300,000 clones, with roughly 82% occurring only once. The gene calls are TRBV6-6 and TRBJ1-2; 9 bases fit TRBD1. The sequence was obtained from a woman aged 45-60 years with acute or convalescent COVID-19. The specimen was peripheral blood. The CDR3 coding sequence is TGTGCCAGCAGCGGAGAACAGACAGGGGGGGATTATGGCTACACCTTC. It encodes CASSGEQTGGDYGYTF.